This is a list of T cell receptor beta chains from one sample in a study of OX40 agonist ivuxolimab in advanced cancers. Only in-frame clones appear in the TCRdb table, and some are missing; sequencing was by immunoSEQ multiplex PCR. In the table there are 70,000 to 100,000 clones, 84% of which are singletons. The specimen comprised CD4+ or CD8+ T cells sorted from blood, sampled in a trial of the OX40 agonist ivuxolimab. The receptors originated from an adult with an advanced solid tumor such as melanoma, head and neck, liver or kidney cancer. Both conserved end residues are part of each CDR3. Each record gives: CDR3 DNA, CDR3 protein, D gene, J gene, V gene, clone size. A D gene is named only where the DNA matches it firmly. Rows may omit the clone size; those that give it use once, few, many or a size class.

cdr3_nt: TGTGCCAGCAGCCAACATCAGGGAATACAAGAGACCCAGTACTTC; cdr3_aa: CASSQHQGIQETQYF; d_call: .; j_call: TRBJ2-5; v_call: TRBV7-6; clone_size: .
cdr3_nt: TGTGCCAGTAGTCCTGGGACAGCAACTAATGAAAAACTGTTTTTT; cdr3_aa: CASSPGTATNEKLFF; d_call: TRBD1; j_call: TRBJ1-4; v_call: TRBV19; clone_size: .
cdr3_nt: TGTGCCAGCAGCTTAGCGGGCAGGTTTAATTCACCCCTCCACTTT; cdr3_aa: CASSLAGRFNSPLHF; d_call: .; j_call: TRBJ1-6; v_call: TRBV7-2; clone_size: .
cdr3_nt: TGTGCCAGCAGCTTAGCGCTCGGTTTGGAGCCTTATGGCTACACCTTC; cdr3_aa: CASSLALGLEPYGYTF; d_call: .; j_call: TRBJ1-2; v_call: TRBV7-9; clone_size: .
cdr3_nt: TGTGCCAGCAGCTTTACAGGGGTAGGGGAAAAACTGTTTTTT; cdr3_aa: CASSFTGVGEKLFF; d_call: TRBD1; j_call: TRBJ1-4; v_call: TRBV7-9; clone_size: .
cdr3_nt: TGTGCCAGCAGCGCGATGGCCCAGACAGGGGGAAATGGCTACACCTTC; cdr3_aa: CASSAMAQTGGNGYTF; d_call: TRBD1; j_call: TRBJ1-2; v_call: TRBV9; clone_size: .
cdr3_nt: TGTGCCAGCAGCTCGGGACTAGCGGGGGATGCCGATACGCAGTATTTT; cdr3_aa: CASSSGLAGDADTQYF; d_call: TRBD2; j_call: TRBJ2-3; v_call: TRBV11-3; clone_size: .
cdr3_nt: TGTGCCACTAGGGTGGGGTTAGGAACCGGGGAGCTGTTTTTT; cdr3_aa: CATRVGLGTGELFF; d_call: .; j_call: TRBJ2-2; v_call: TRBV7-2; clone_size: .
cdr3_nt: TGTGCCAGCAGCGTATCCCTGGGGAACACCATATATTTT; cdr3_aa: CASSVSLGNTIYF; d_call: .; j_call: TRBJ1-3; v_call: TRBV9; clone_size: few
cdr3_nt: TGTGCCAGCAGCGGGGGACTAGCACCCGGGGAGCTGTTTTTT; cdr3_aa: CASSGGLAPGELFF; d_call: TRBD2; j_call: TRBJ2-2; v_call: TRBV11-2; clone_size: .
cdr3_nt: TGTGCCAGCAGCTCCGACAACTGGAATGAGCAGTTCTTC; cdr3_aa: CASSSDNWNEQFF; d_call: .; j_call: TRBJ2-1; v_call: TRBV7-3; clone_size: .
cdr3_nt: TGTGCCAGCAGTACACCTCTTGGGGGGTTCGGAAACACCATATATTTT; cdr3_aa: CASSTPLGGFGNTIYF; d_call: .; j_call: TRBJ1-3; v_call: TRBV6-6; clone_size: .
cdr3_nt: TGCGCCAGCAGGGGGACAGGCAATGAGCAGTTCTTC; cdr3_aa: CASRGTGNEQFF; d_call: TRBD1; j_call: TRBJ2-1; v_call: TRBV10-2; clone_size: once
cdr3_nt: TGTGCCAGCACGCTCGGGGGGCGTAGCACAGATACGCAGTATTTT; cdr3_aa: CASTLGGRSTDTQYF; d_call: .; j_call: TRBJ2-3; v_call: TRBV7-2; clone_size: .
cdr3_nt: TGTGCCAGCGCTAGGACAGATACGCAGTATTTT; cdr3_aa: CASARTDTQYF; d_call: .; j_call: TRBJ2-3; v_call: TRBV18; clone_size: .
cdr3_nt: TGTGCCAGCAGCTCCCTCGGAGGGAGCCTCGGAGAGACCCAGTACTTC; cdr3_aa: CASSSLGGSLGETQYF; d_call: .; j_call: TRBJ2-5; v_call: TRBV7-9; clone_size: once
cdr3_nt: TGTGCCAGCAGTCCAAATGAGGGGTATGGCTACACCTTC; cdr3_aa: CASSPNEGYGYTF; d_call: .; j_call: TRBJ1-2; v_call: TRBV6-4; clone_size: .
cdr3_nt: TGCAGCGCCCAACAGGCCAACTCTGGAAACACCATATATTTT; cdr3_aa: CSAQQANSGNTIYF; d_call: .; j_call: TRBJ1-3; v_call: TRBV29-1; clone_size: .
cdr3_nt: TGCGCCAGCAGCGCCACTACATGGGGGGCTGGGGAGCAGTACTTC; cdr3_aa: CASSATTWGAGEQYF; d_call: .; j_call: TRBJ2-7; v_call: TRBV5-1; clone_size: .
cdr3_nt: TGCGCCAGCAGCTTGTCTCTAGCGGGTTGGAATGAGCAGTTCTTC; cdr3_aa: CASSLSLAGWNEQFF; d_call: TRBD2; j_call: TRBJ2-1; v_call: TRBV5-1; clone_size: .
cdr3_nt: TGTGCCAGTTATCAAGGGACAGGGAAATTAGGTGAGCAGTTCTTC; cdr3_aa: CASYQGTGKLGEQFF; d_call: TRBD1; j_call: TRBJ2-1; v_call: TRBV27; clone_size: .
cdr3_nt: TGCGCCAGCAGCTTCCGGGAGACTAGCACAGATACGCAGTATTTT; cdr3_aa: CASSFRETSTDTQYF; d_call: .; j_call: TRBJ2-3; v_call: TRBV5-1; clone_size: .
cdr3_nt: TGTGCCAGCAGCTCAGACAGGGGCAATGAGCAGTTCTTC; cdr3_aa: CASSSDRGNEQFF; d_call: TRBD1; j_call: TRBJ2-1; v_call: TRBV7-2; clone_size: once
cdr3_nt: TGTGCCAGCAGCTTAAGGCCCGGGGGCACTGAAGCTTTCTTT; cdr3_aa: CASSLRPGGTEAFF; d_call: .; j_call: TRBJ1-1; v_call: TRBV7-3; clone_size: .
cdr3_nt: TGTGCCAGCAGCGTAAGGGGCAACACTGAAGCTTTCTTT; cdr3_aa: CASSVRGNTEAFF; d_call: .; j_call: TRBJ1-1; v_call: TRBV9; clone_size: .
cdr3_nt: TGTGCCATCAGTGAACAGGGGAACACCGGGGAGCTGTTTTTT; cdr3_aa: CAISEQGNTGELFF; d_call: .; j_call: TRBJ2-2; v_call: TRBV10-3; clone_size: .
cdr3_nt: TGTGCCAGCAGTTACCATACTACAGGTCCGGGAAACACCATATATTTT; cdr3_aa: CASSYHTTGPGNTIYF; d_call: .; j_call: TRBJ1-3; v_call: TRBV6-5; clone_size: once
cdr3_nt: TGTGCCAGCACCGCGGGAGGGGGCTATGAGTTTAGGGAGCTGTTTTTT; cdr3_aa: CASTAGGGYEFRELFF; d_call: TRBD2; j_call: TRBJ2-2; v_call: TRBV7-2; clone_size: .
cdr3_nt: TGTGCCAGCGGAGATGCCAGGGGCCTAGGGGGCTACACCTTC; cdr3_aa: CASGDARGLGGYTF; d_call: .; j_call: TRBJ1-2; v_call: TRBV27; clone_size: few
cdr3_nt: TGTGCCAGCAGTTCTGTTTATGAGCAGTTCTTC; cdr3_aa: CASSSVYEQFF; d_call: .; j_call: TRBJ2-1; v_call: TRBV6-5; clone_size: .
cdr3_nt: TGTGCCAGTAATCCCGGGACCGGAGCCAAAAACATTCAGTACTTC; cdr3_aa: CASNPGTGAKNIQYF; d_call: .; j_call: TRBJ2-4; v_call: TRBV19; clone_size: .
cdr3_nt: TGTGCCAGCCGGCGGGACGCAAGCTCCTACGAGCAGTACTTC; cdr3_aa: CASRRDASSYEQYF; d_call: .; j_call: TRBJ2-7; v_call: TRBV6-1; clone_size: .